The 25 T cell receptor beta chains in this list originate from one sample, sequenced in a study of T cell repertoires in cytomegalovirus infection. In TCRdb, the reads were re-called with MiXCR into one record per CDR3 protein. Of more than 400,000 distinct CDR3 sequences in the sample, approximately 26% were seen once. The sequenced sample consisted of PBMCs. The source is a human donor in good health (CMV status not recorded). Some clones in this sample may be carry-over from other donors' samples.

The V gene is TRBV5-4, the J gene TRBJ1-2; TRBD1 matches at 8 bases. The V segment lost 4 bases and the J segment 9 bases; nucleotides outside the gene matches: 8. The CDR3 totals 13 residues. The germline V gene has CDR1 SGHNT and CDR2 YYREEE (reference sequence). The CDR3 protein is CASSPDRVSSYTF. CDR3 nucleotides: TGTGCCAGCAGCCCGGACAGGGTCTCCAGCTACACCTTC.

Details on this clonotype: A much larger clone differs by one base, so this may be a read error. This chain joins TRBV7-2 and TRBJ1-4; 7 nucleotides align to TRBD1. The V segment lost 1 base and the J segment 7 bases; nucleotides outside the gene matches: 6. The CDR3 totals 15 residues. Germline V CDR1 and CDR2: SGHTA, FQGNSA. The CDR3 is CASSLDRGWSEKLFF. CDR3 coding DNA: TGTGCCAGCAGCTTAGACAGGGGTTGGAGTGAAAAACTGTTTTTT.

The chain has TRBV6-1 and TRBJ1-1; D unclear. CDR1 is MNHNS and CDR2 is SASEGT in the germline V gene. CDR3 length: 14 residues. V gave up 3 bases and J gave up 1 base, with 9 bases separating them. The CDR3 nucleotides are TGTGCCAGCAGTGAGGGGAGGACGAACACTGAAGCTTTCTTT. It codes for CASSEGRTNTEAFF.

This chain joins TRBV19 and TRBJ2-1; TRBD2 aligns across 7 bases. The CDR3 is 15 residues long. Germline CDR1 reads LNHDA; CDR2 reads SQIVND (reference sequence). With V trimmed by 7 bases and J by 8 bases, 14 bases remained unmatched. This chain's CDR3 is CASTRLGLRSDEQFF. The CDR3 DNA follows: TGTGCCAGTACCCGGCTGGGACTAAGGAGCGATGAGCAGTTCTTC.

This sequence joins TRBV5-1 and TRBJ1-2; the match to TRBD1 covers 7 bases. Germline V gene data show CDR1 as SGHRS and CDR2 as YFSETQ. The J segment lost 6 bases and the V segment lost 1 base, leaving 9 bases of the junction unmatched. The CDR3 spans 15 residues. Here the CDR3 reads CASSLQTGRNDGYTF. CDR3 in DNA: TGCGCCAGCAGCTTGCAGACAGGGAGGAATGATGGCTACACCTTC. Full variable domain (rest looked up from reference TRBV5-1 and TRBJ1-2): KAGVTQTPRYLIKTRGQQVTLSCSPISGHRSVSWYQQTPGQGLQFLFEYFSETQRNKGNFPGRFSGRQFSNSRSEMNVSTLELGDSALYLCASSLQTGRNDGYTFGSGTRLTVV.

This clonotype came up many times. The chain uses TRBV7-2 and TRBJ2-3, with a possible D match to TRBD2 (6 bases). V lost 0 bases to trimming and J lost 3 bases, with 10 bases between them. In germline, CDR1 is SGHTA, CDR2 FQGNSA. The CDR3 has 15 residues. This chain's CDR3 is CASSLAGTFTDTQYF. The CDR3 DNA reads as TGTGCCAGCAGCTTAGCGGGGACTTTTACAGATACGCAGTATTTT.

This clonotype was counted only a few times. The chain links TRBV5-1 to TRBJ2-1; tentative D call: TRBD2 (5 bases). Trimming pared 4 bases from V and 6 bases from J, leaving 17 bases between. This CDR3 has 15 residues. Germline-derived CDR1 and CDR2 are SGHRS and YFSETQ. CDR3 in amino acids: CASSQAVSSPNEQFF. Here the CDR3 DNA reads TGCGCCAGCAGCCAAGCGGTGAGCTCTCCCAATGAGCAGTTCTTC.

Only a few counts were recorded for this clonotype. This chain joins TRBV7-9 and TRBJ1-6, with D hard to call. The CDR3 sequence is 14 residues long. CDR1 is SEHNR and CDR2 is FQNEAQ in the germline V gene (reference sequence). V was shortened by 2 bases and J by 9 bases, with 11 bases between the two germline ends. The CDR3 sequence is CASSLISLASPLHF. Written as DNA, the CDR3 is TGTGCCAGCAGCTTAATTAGTCTGGCTTCACCCCTCCACTTT.

This clonotype was counted at least ten times. The chain carries TRBV7-2 and TRBJ1-1; D unresolved. In germline, CDR1 is SGHTA, CDR2 FQGNSA. V was shortened by 1 base and J by 5 bases, with 11 bases between the two germline ends. This CDR3 has 14 amino acids. The CDR3 region is CASSLEGRRTEAFF. The CDR3 nucleotides read TGTGCCAGCAGCTTAGAAGGCAGGCGGACTGAAGCTTTCTTT.

The J gene is TRBJ2-2, the V gene TRBV7-4; 8 nucleotides align to TRBD2. There are 15 residues in the CDR3. Germline V gene sequence: CDR1 SGHVT, CDR2 SQSDAQ. Unmatched junction bases numbered 11, after V lost 6 bases and J lost 8 bases. The CDR3 DNA reads TGTGCCAGCAGTTTCCTCAGCGGGGGAGTAGGGGAGCTGTTTTTT. Protein product: CASSFLSGGVGELFF. The full variable domain, its missing parts supplied by reference TRBV7-4 and TRBJ2-2, is GAGVSQSPRYKVAKRGRDVALRCDSISGHVTLYWYRQTLGQGSEVLTYSQSDAQRDKSGRPSGRFSAERPERSVSTLKIQRTEQGDSAVYLCASSFLSGGVGELFFGEGSRLTVL.

The gene calls are TRBV6-2 or TRBV6-3 and TRBJ2-3; D is perhaps TRBD2 (6 bases). The V end was cut by 0 bases, the J end by 2 bases, with 18 bases between. Germline V gene lookup returns CDR1 MNHEY and CDR2 SVGEGT. The CDR3 has 18 amino acids. DNA for the CDR3: TGTGCCAGCAGTTACTCTGTTTTGGGACTGGCACCCACAGATACGCAGTATTTT. This sequence encodes CASSYSVLGLAPTDTQYF.

V and J are TRBV6-1 and TRBJ2-1; 11 bases align to TRBD2. Germline CDR1 MNHNS, CDR2 SASEGT. With V trimmed by 5 bases and J by 5 bases, 5 bases remained unmatched. The CDR3 length is 15 residues. DNA of the CDR3: TGTGCCAGCAGTTTAGCGGGAGGGCCCGACAATGAGCAGTTCTTC. It encodes CASSLAGGPDNEQFF.

The chain is built from TRBV6-2 or TRBV6-3 and TRBJ2-7; 7 bases are shared with TRBD1. Germline V gene sequence: CDR1 MNHEY, CDR2 SVGEGT. The CDR3 contains 16 residues. Unmatched junction bases numbered 10, after V lost 2 bases and J lost 3 bases. This CDR3 is CASSYPRDSNFYEQYF. The CDR3 region has the DNA TGTGCCAGCAGTTACCCCCGGGACAGCAACTTCTACGAGCAGTACTTC.

This clonotype was recorded at least ten times. This chain joins TRBV7-2 and TRBJ2-1, with 10 nucleotides matching TRBD1. Germline V gene data show CDR1 as SGHTA and CDR2 as FQGNSA. The junction had 5 bases not matched to a gene; V was cut back by 6 bases and J by 6 bases. The length of the CDR3 is 14 residues. The CDR3 DNA reads TGTGCCAGCAGGACAGGGGGCGCGGGCAATGAGCAGTTCTTC. It is translated as CASRTGGAGNEQFF.

Only a few counts were recorded for this clonotype. V usage is TRBV19 and J usage is TRBJ2-1; possibly TRBD1 or TRBD2 for D (5 bases each). The CDR3 sequence is 16 residues long. Trimming removed 3 bases from V and 3 bases from J, with 15 bases in between. Germline CDR1 and CDR2: LNHDA and SQIVND (reference sequence). Here the CDR3 reads CASSIHSTGRYNEQFF. The CDR3, as DNA: TGTGCCAGTAGTATCCACTCTACGGGGCGCTACAATGAGCAGTTCTTC.

The genes are TRBV10-3 and TRBJ2-7; no definite D call. The CDR3 is made up of 12 amino acids. Germline CDR1 ENHRY, CDR2 SYGVKD. Deletions cut 3 bases from V and 3 bases from J, with 6 bases between. CDR3 in DNA: TGTGCCATCAGTGACTCGGGCTACGAGCAGTACTTC. Its translation: CAISDSGYEQYF.

This clonotype occurred many times. The chain has TRBV7-2 and TRBJ2-1; 11 bases are a match to TRBD2. This CDR3 has 18 amino acids. The V gene's germline CDR1 is SGHTA and CDR2 FQGNSA. Trimming took 0 bases from V and 2 from J; bases not matched to a gene: 6. The CDR3 DNA follows: TGTGCCAGCAGCTTAGCCTTAGCGGGAGGGGGGACCTACAATGAGCAGTTCTTC. Residues: CASSLALAGGGTYNEQFF.

The chain is built from TRBV28 and TRBJ2-7, with 7 bases aligning to TRBD1. The CDR3 runs 15 residues. With V trimmed by 6 bases and J by 0 bases, 8 bases remained unmatched. CDR1 and CDR2 (germline): MDHEN, SYDVKM. This CDR3 is CASRKNRGSSYEQYF. The CDR3 DNA follows: TGTGCCAGCAGAAAAAACAGGGGAAGCTCCTACGAGCAGTACTTC. The full variable domain, completed using reference TRBV28 and TRBJ2-7, is DVKVTQSSRYLVKRTGEKVFLECVQDMDHENMFWYRQDPGLGLRLIYFSYDVKMKEKGDIPEGYSVSREKKERFSLILESASTNQTSMYLCASRKNRGSSYEQYFGPGTRLTVT.

The chain recombines TRBV20-1 with TRBJ2-5, with 9 bases that match TRBD1. The germline V gene has CDR1 DFQATT and CDR2 SNEGSKA (reference sequence). The CDR3 has 12 amino acids. The ends lost 5 bases at V and 3 bases at J; junction bases unmatched: 1. The CDR3 DNA sequence: TGCAGTGCTGGGACAGGGAAAGAGACCCAGTACTTC. As protein: CSAGTGKETQYF.

This clonotype was seen ten or more times. The chain couples TRBV4-1 to TRBJ1-5; D remains ambiguous. CDR3 length: 15 amino acids. V dropped 4 bases and J dropped 7 bases, with 17 bases sitting between them. The germline V gene encodes CDR1 MGHRA and CDR2 YSYEKL. CDR3 nucleotides: TGCGCCAGCAGCCCATCCGAGGGAGTCCAACAGCCCCAGCATTTT. Translated, it gives CASSPSEGVQQPQHF.

V usage is TRBV19 and J usage is TRBJ1-4; maybe TRBD1 (5 bases). The germline V gene encodes CDR1 LNHDA and CDR2 SQIVND (reference sequence). V lost 2 bases, J lost 16 bases, and 14 bases lay in between. The CDR3 is made up of 12 amino acids. CDR3 nucleotide sequence: TGTGCCAGTAGTATAAGTTCACCAGGGCAGTTTTTT. This sequence encodes CASSISSPGQFF.

As DNA, the CDR3 is TGCGCCAGCAGCTTGGTAGGAGGGAATGATGAGCAGTTCTTC. This translates into CASSLVGGNDEQFF. This chain uses TRBV5-1 with TRBJ2-1, with a weak D call TRBD2 (6 bases). With 0 bases removed from V and 8 bases from J, the gap between germline ends came to 12 bases. Germline V gene sequence: CDR1 SGHRS, CDR2 YFSETQ. The length of the CDR3 is 14 residues.

The J gene is TRBJ2-4, the V gene TRBV11-2; weak D call: TRBD1 (6 bases). From germline, CDR1 is SGHAT and CDR2 FQNNGV. The CDR3 runs 18 residues. The ends were cut back, 2 bases at V and 4 bases at J, with 21 bases in the middle. CDR3 protein: CASSLYTGSVLGKNIQYF. The CDR3 DNA follows: TGTGCCAGCAGCTTATATACAGGGTCGGTTTTGGGAAAAAACATTCAGTACTTC.

The chain uses TRBV4-3 and TRBJ1-1, with unresolved D. V shed 0 bases and J shed 0 bases, with 14 bases lying between them. The CDR3 covers 17 residues. Germline CDR1 is LGHNA and CDR2 is YSLEER. This chain's CDR3 is CASSQDAGGQVNTEAFF. The CDR3 bases are TGCGCCAGCAGCCAAGATGCCGGTGGGCAAGTGAACACTGAAGCTTTCTTT.

This clonotype was detected only a few times. The germline gene is not matched at one end of the junction; a read error may be the cause. In DNA, the CDR3 is TGTGCCAGCAGTCACAGAACGGGACTAGCGGGTGGCTTC. Amino acid sequence: CASSHRTGLAGGF. The rearrangement links TRBV6-1 to TRBJ2-1; 12 bases align to TRBD2. Germline CDR1 MNHNS, CDR2 SASEGT. CDR3 length: 13 amino acids.